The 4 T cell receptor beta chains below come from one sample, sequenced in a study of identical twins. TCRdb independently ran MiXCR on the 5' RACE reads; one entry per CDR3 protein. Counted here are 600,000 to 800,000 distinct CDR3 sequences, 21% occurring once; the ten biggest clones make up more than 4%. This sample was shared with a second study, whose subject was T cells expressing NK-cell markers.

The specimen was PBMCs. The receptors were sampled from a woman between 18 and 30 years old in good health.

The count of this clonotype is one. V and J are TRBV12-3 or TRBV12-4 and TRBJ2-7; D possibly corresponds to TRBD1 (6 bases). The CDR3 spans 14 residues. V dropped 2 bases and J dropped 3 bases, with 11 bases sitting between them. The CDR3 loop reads CASSLMGAGYEQYF. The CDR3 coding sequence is TGTGCCAGCAGTTTAATGGGGGCTGGCTACGAGCAGTACTTC.

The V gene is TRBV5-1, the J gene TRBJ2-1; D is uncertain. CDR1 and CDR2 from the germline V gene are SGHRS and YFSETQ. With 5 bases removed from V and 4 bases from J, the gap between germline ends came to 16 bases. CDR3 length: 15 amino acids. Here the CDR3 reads CASSPQPRTYNEQFF. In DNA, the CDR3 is TGCGCCAGCAGTCCGCAGCCCAGAACTTACAATGAGCAGTTCTTC.

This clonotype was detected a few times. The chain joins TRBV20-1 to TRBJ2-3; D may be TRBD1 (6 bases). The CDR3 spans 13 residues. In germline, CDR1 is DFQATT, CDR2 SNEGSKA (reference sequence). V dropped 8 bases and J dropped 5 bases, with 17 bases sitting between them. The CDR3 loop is CSTLLGAGDTQYF. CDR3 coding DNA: TGCAGTACCTTGCTGGGGGCCGGAGATACGCAGTATTTT.

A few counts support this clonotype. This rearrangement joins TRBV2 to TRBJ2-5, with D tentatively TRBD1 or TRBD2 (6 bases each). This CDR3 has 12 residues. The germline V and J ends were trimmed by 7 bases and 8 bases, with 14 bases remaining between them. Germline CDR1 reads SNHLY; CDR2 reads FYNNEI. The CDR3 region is CASKGDGGTQYF. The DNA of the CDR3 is TGTGCCAGCAAGGGGGACGGGGGCACCCAGTACTTC.